The source of this TCR beta chain is a study of T cell repertoires in cytomegalovirus infection. Study-wide results and caveats: The ex vivo response showed dominance by HLA-C-restricted CMV-specific TCR beta clonotypes.

Worth noting for this clonotype: Its antigen is currently unknown.

Germline V gives CDR1 SEHNR, CDR2 FQNEAQ (reference sequence). This CDR3 comprises 17 residues. The V and J ends lost 4 bases and 2 bases respectively, with 20 bases between them. TCRdb used MiXCR to reprocess the reads, holding one entry per CDR3 protein. The data show approximately 730,000 distinct CDR3 sequences, about 27% seen once. This sequence joins TRBV7-9 and TRBJ1-2, with D possibly matching TRBD1 (6 bases). The starting material was cultured CD8+ T cells from PBMCs, obtained from culture after CMV antigen stimulation. The TCR was taken from a human donor in good health (CMV status not recorded). Some clones in this sample may be carry-over from other donors' samples. CDR3 nucleotides: TGTGCCAGCAGCTCATACAAAGTGACAGGCGGAAACTATGGCTACACCTTC. Translation gives CASSSYKVTGGNYGYTF.